This TCR beta chain was documented in a study of T-cell reconstitution after alpha-beta-depleted transplantation in children. Notes on the study in general: Two months or so post-transplant, alpha-beta T cells reportedly derived from several hundred expanded graft clones.

The authors prepared the TCRbeta library with unique molecular identifiers. Each CDR3 protein is one row after TCRdb ran MiXCR on the PCR reads. The data show approximately 1,000,000 distinct CDR3 sequences, about 29% seen once. With regard to this clonotype: Its cognate antigen is unknown.

The CDR3 runs to 14 residues. V shed 4 bases and J shed 3 bases, with 13 bases lying between them. CDR1 is MDHEN and CDR2 is SYDVKM in the germline V gene. This chain uses TRBV28 with TRBJ2-7; D gene ambiguous. Sequencing used PBMCs, mostly from graft donor cells, obtained 360 days after TCRalphabeta/CD19-depleted stem cell transplant. The sequence was obtained from a boy in the first two years of life who had a stem cell transplant for SCID, so the T cells may come from the graft donor. The CDR3 sequence: CASSSPSALYEQYF. Here the CDR3 DNA reads TGTGCCAGCAGTTCCCCCAGCGCCCTCTACGAGCAGTACTTC.